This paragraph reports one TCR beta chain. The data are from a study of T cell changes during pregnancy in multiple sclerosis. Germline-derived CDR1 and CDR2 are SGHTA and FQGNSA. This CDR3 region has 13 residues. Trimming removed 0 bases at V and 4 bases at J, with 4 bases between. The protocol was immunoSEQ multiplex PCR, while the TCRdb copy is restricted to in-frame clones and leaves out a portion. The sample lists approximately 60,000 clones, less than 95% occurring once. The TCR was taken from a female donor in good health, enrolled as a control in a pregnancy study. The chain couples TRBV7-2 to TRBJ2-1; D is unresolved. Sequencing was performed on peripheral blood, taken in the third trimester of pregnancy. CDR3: CASSLARYNEQFF. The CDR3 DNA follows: TGTGCCAGCAGCTTAGCGAGGTACAATGAGCAGTTCTTC.